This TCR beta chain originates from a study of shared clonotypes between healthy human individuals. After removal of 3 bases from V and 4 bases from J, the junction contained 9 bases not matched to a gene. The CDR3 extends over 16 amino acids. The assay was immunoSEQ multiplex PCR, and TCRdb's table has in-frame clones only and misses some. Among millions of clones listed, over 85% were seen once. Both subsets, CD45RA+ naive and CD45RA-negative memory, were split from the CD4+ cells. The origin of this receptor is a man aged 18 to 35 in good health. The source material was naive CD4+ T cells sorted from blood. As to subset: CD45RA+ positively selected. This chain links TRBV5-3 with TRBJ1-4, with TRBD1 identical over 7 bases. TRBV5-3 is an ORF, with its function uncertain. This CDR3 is CARSYGTEDFNEKLFF. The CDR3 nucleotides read TGTGCCAGAAGCTATGGGACAGAAGATTTTAATGAAAAACTGTTTTTT.